The 2 T cell receptor beta chains given below trace back to one sample, sequenced in a study of beta chain features in type 1 diabetes. Every isolated RNA sample was fully reverse transcribed, so sequencing captured expressed TCRB transcripts. Some clones are missing from TCRdb's copy, which holds only in-frame ones; the method was immunoSEQ multiplex PCR. Among 500,000 to 700,000 clones, roughly 16% were seen once, and the ten largest hold more than 0.08%. Sequenced material: naive CD4+ T cells from blood. The receptors here all came from a man between 18 and 29 years old in good health.

This clone was seen only once. The rearrangement links TRBV28 to TRBJ1-6; weak D call: TRBD1 (5 bases). Trimming pared 7 bases from V and 8 bases from J, leaving 18 bases between. The CDR3 has 15 amino acids. CDR1 is MDHEN and CDR2 is SYDVKM in the germline V gene. This CDR3 is CASTRSTGLHSPLHF. The CDR3, as DNA: TGTGCCAGCACCCGATCGACGGGACTCCATTCACCCCTCCACTTT.

J is TRBJ2-4 and V is TRBV9, with 9 bases that match TRBD1. Unmatched junction bases numbered 2, after V lost 0 bases and J lost 4 bases. Germline CDR1 SGDLS, CDR2 YYNGEE. The CDR3 has 15 amino acids. CDR3 loop: CASSVDGTGKNIQYF. CDR3 nucleotides: TGTGCCAGCAGCGTAGATGGGACAGGGAAAAACATTCAGTACTTC.